Below are 20 T cell receptor beta chains sequenced from a single sample in a study of blood T cell repertoires in COVID-19. Using immunoSEQ multiplex PCR, the repertoire was profiled, and TCRdb retains in-frame clones only, with some absent. The data show about 110,000 clones, around three quarters seen once. Sequencing input: peripheral blood. The receptors shown here come from a human donor in a cohort sampled during active or convalescent COVID-19.

The chain employs TRBV9 and TRBJ1-2, with D perhaps matching TRBD1 (5 bases). The germline gives CDR1 SGDLS, CDR2 YYNGEE. With 0 bases removed from V and 6 bases from J, the gap between germline ends came to 15 bases. The CDR3 has 15 amino acids. In DNA, the CDR3 is TGTGCCAGCAGCGTAGAGGTGGCAGGGCAACATGGCTACACCTTC. It is translated as CASSVEVAGQHGYTF.

The chain links TRBV19 to TRBJ2-5; 7 bases agree with TRBD1. CDR1 and CDR2 from the germline V gene are LNHDA and SQIVND (reference sequence). V lost 3 bases to trimming and J lost 4 bases; unmatched junction nucleotides: 8. The CDR3 length is 15 residues. This CDR3 reads CASSIGDRASETQYF. The CDR3 region has the DNA TGTGCCAGTAGTATCGGCGACAGGGCCTCAGAGACCCAGTACTTC.

The rearrangement uses TRBV5-1 and TRBJ1-1; 7 bases match TRBD1. V shed 0 bases, J shed 0 bases, and the junction held 17 bases outside the gene matches. CDR3 length: 20 residues. The germline gives CDR1 SGHRS, CDR2 YFSETQ. The CDR3 reads CASSLGTSGTARRMNTEAFF. The CDR3 DNA sequence: TGCGCCAGCAGCTTGGGTACCTCAGGGACAGCTCGCCGCATGAACACTGAAGCTTTCTTT. The whole variable domain, filled in from reference TRBV5-1 and TRBJ1-1, reads KAGVTQTPRYLIKTRGQQVTLSCSPISGHRSVSWYQQTPGQGLQFLFEYFSETQRNKGNFPGRFSGRQFSNSRSEMNVSTLELGDSALYLCASSLGTSGTARRMNTEAFFGQGTRLTVV.

This clone was counted a few times. The J gene is TRBJ1-6, the V gene TRBV9; no definite D call. CDR3 length: 14 amino acids. V gave up 1 base and J gave up 5 bases, with 7 bases separating them. CDR1 and CDR2 (germline): SGDLS, YYNGEE. The CDR3 loop reads CASSVLQNNSPLHF. In DNA, the CDR3 is TGTGCCAGCAGCGTACTACAGAATAATTCACCCCTCCACTTT.

Only one count was recorded for this clone. The CDR3 loop is CASSSIKKDPGRGYGYTF. CDR3 DNA: TGTGCCAGCAGCTCTATAAAGAAAGATCCAGGGCGCGGCTATGGCTACACCTTC. The chain couples TRBV11-2 to TRBJ1-2; maybe TRBD1 (5 bases). Deletions cut 4 bases from V and 4 bases from J, with 25 bases between. In germline, CDR1 is SGHAT, CDR2 FQNNGV. The CDR3 loop spans 18 amino acids. The entire variable domain, with the rest obtained from reference TRBV11-2 and TRBJ1-2, is as follows: EAGVAQSPRYKIIEKRQSVAFWCNPISGHATLYWYQQILGQGPKLLIQFQNNGVVDDSQLPKDRFSAERLKGVDSTLKIQPAKLEDSAVYLCASSSIKKDPGRGYGYTFGSGTRLTVV.

The chain employs TRBV10-2 and TRBJ2-3; tentative D call: TRBD2 (6 bases). This CDR3 is built from 14 residues. Per the germline V gene, CDR1 is WSHSY and CDR2 is SAAADI. V lost 7 bases and J 0 bases, leaving 11 bases between the germline ends. The CDR3 sequence: CASTPGTSTDTQYF. The CDR3 nucleotides read TGCGCCAGCACACCCGGGACTAGCACAGATACGCAGTATTTT.

This clone was detected only once. This sequence joins TRBV5-8 and TRBJ2-3, with TRBD2 as a possible D gene (5 bases). The CDR3 contains 14 residues. The germline V gene has CDR1 SGHTS and CDR2 YDEGEE. The V gene lost 4 bases and the J gene lost 3 bases, with 12 bases spanning the gap. The CDR3 nucleotides read TGTGCCAGCAGCCCCCGTCGAGGGACAGATACGCAGTATTTT. Translating it yields CASSPRRGTDTQYF. Based on the CDR3 plus reference TRBV5-8 and TRBJ2-3, the full variable domain is EAGVTQSPTHLIKTRGQQATLRCSPISGHTSVYWYQQALGLGLQFLLWYDEGEERNRGNFPPRFSGRQFPNYSSELNVNALELEDSALYLCASSPRRGTDTQYFGPGTRLTVL.

The genes are TRBV28 and TRBJ1-2; 11 bases are shared with TRBD1. Trimming cost V 8 bases and J 9 bases; bases outside gene matches: 14. CDR1 and CDR2 from the germline V gene are MDHEN and SYDVKM. The CDR3 totals 15 residues. For the CDR3, the DNA is TGTGCCAGCGGTTCCCTGGACAGGGGGCGGAGGAGCTACACCTTC. Translated, it gives CASGSLDRGRRSYTF.

The chain's CDR3 is CASSQDRRSGQPQHF. CDR3 bases: TGTGCCAGCAGCCAAGATAGGAGGTCGGGGCAGCCCCAGCATTTT. The chain joins TRBV3-1 (or the pseudogene TRBV3-2) to TRBJ1-5; D gene ambiguous. V lost 0 bases and J lost 7, with 13 bases in between. The CDR3 consists of 15 residues. Germline V gene data show CDR1 as LGHDT and CDR2 as YNNKEL (reference sequence).

This clone was found a few times. The chain uses TRBV19 and TRBJ2-7; TRBD1 aligns across 12 bases. V gave up 3 bases and J gave up 3 bases; unmatched junction bases: 6. In germline, CDR1 is LNHDA, CDR2 SQIVND (reference sequence). The CDR3 has 16 amino acids. The CDR3 sequence is CASSMYGTGGFYEQYF. DNA of the CDR3: TGTGCCAGTAGTATGTATGGGACAGGGGGCTTCTACGAGCAGTACTTC.

This chain uses TRBV27 with TRBJ1-5; no clear D gene. Per the germline V gene, CDR1 is MNHEY and CDR2 is SMNVEV (reference sequence). V was clipped by 5 bases and J by 0 bases, with 14 bases between them. CDR3 length: 16 residues. In DNA form, the CDR3 reads TGTGCCAGCAGTCCAACAGAGGGATATAGCAATCAGCCCCAGCATTTT. Amino acids: CASSPTEGYSNQPQHF.

This chain uses TRBV3-1 (or the pseudogene TRBV3-2) with TRBJ1-6; D is uncertain. Germline V gene data show CDR1 as LGHDT and CDR2 as YNNKEL (reference sequence). Trimming pared 4 bases from V and 4 bases from J, leaving 23 bases between. The CDR3 is 19 amino acids. The CDR3 DNA is TGTGCCAGCAGCCCCGACTACCCGAGACGGACCAGTTATAATTCACCCCTCCACTTT. It is translated as CASSPDYPRRTSYNSPLHF.

V and J are TRBV7-9 and TRBJ1-2; a weak D match, TRBD1 (6 bases). Per germline, CDR1 SEHNR and CDR2 FQNEAQ (reference sequence). CDR3 length equals 14 residues. V gave up 4 bases and J gave up 5 bases, with 14 bases separating them. The CDR3 DNA follows: TGTGCCAGCAGCTCTCCCGGACAGATATATGGCTACACCTTC. Translating gives CASSSPGQIYGYTF. Combining the CDR3 with reference TRBV7-9 and TRBJ1-2 gives the whole variable domain DTGVSQNPRHKITKRGQNVTFRCDPISEHNRLYWYRQTLGQGPEFLTYFQNEAQLEKSRLLSDRFSAERPKGSFSTLEIQRTEQGDSAMYLCASSSPGQIYGYTFGSGTRLTVV.

This clone showed up just once. The CDR3 region has the DNA TGTGCCAGCAGTGACTCGATCGCAGGGTTCGCAGATACGCAGTATTTT. This translates into CASSDSIAGFADTQYF. The chain couples TRBV6-4 to TRBJ2-3; D perhaps matches TRBD1 (5 bases). This CDR3 region has 16 residues. Germline V lookup: CDR1 MRHNA, CDR2 SNTAGT. The V end was cut by 0 bases, the J end by 4 bases, with 14 bases between.

This chain links TRBV3-1 (or the pseudogene TRBV3-2) with TRBJ1-2, with D tentatively TRBD1 (6 bases). This CDR3 has 16 amino acids. Germline V gene lookup returns CDR1 LGHDT and CDR2 YNNKEL (reference sequence). The germline V and J ends were trimmed by 5 bases and 0 bases, with 16 bases remaining between them. CDR3 sequence: CASSASRGRTNYGYTF. The CDR3 nucleotides are TGTGCCAGCAGCGCTTCCAGGGGAAGGACTAACTATGGCTACACCTTC.

This rearrangement joins TRBV3-1 (or the pseudogene TRBV3-2) to TRBJ2-1, with TRBD1 identical over 9 bases. CDR3 length: 20 residues. Germline V gene sequence: CDR1 LGHDT, CDR2 YNNKEL (reference sequence). With 2 bases clipped from V and 4 bases from J, the junction kept 18 bases outside the gene matches. CDR3 DNA: TGTGCCAGCAGCCAATATAGTCTCCACTCCGGGACAGGGAGGTACAATGAGCAGTTCTTC. Its translation is CASSQYSLHSGTGRYNEQFF.

This clone has ten or more counts. The chain employs TRBV16 and TRBJ2-2; unclear D gene. V lost 4 bases and J lost 2, with 11 bases in between. The CDR3 has 15 amino acids. Germline V gene lookup returns CDR1 KGHSY and CDR2 FQNENV. CDR3 bases: TGTGCCAGCAGCCCGCTGTCCAGTAACACCGGGGAGCTGTTTTTT. It encodes CASSPLSSNTGELFF.

The rearrangement uses TRBV6-5 and TRBJ1-3, with TRBD1 matching over 7 bases. Germline CDR1 and CDR2: MNHEY and SVGAGI. Trimming cost V 0 bases and J 5 bases; bases outside gene matches: 4. The CDR3 has 15 amino acids. For the CDR3, the DNA is TGTGCCAGCAGTTACTCGGGGACAGCAAGAAACACCATATATTTT. Translated: CASSYSGTARNTIYF.

This chain connects TRBV21-1 to TRBJ1-6. TRBV21-1 is a listed pseudogene. This CDR3 has 15 residues. As DNA, the CDR3 is TGTGCCAGCAGCAAGAGGCCGTCGGGTAATTCACCCCTCCACTTT. This codes for CASSKRPSGNSPLHF.

This clone was seen only a few times. The V and J genes are TRBV27 and TRBJ2-1; a weak D match, TRBD1 (5 bases). Trimming pared 6 bases from V and 0 bases from J, leaving 12 bases between. This CDR3 spans 15 amino acids. Germline CDR1 is MNHEY and CDR2 is SMNVEV (reference sequence). The CDR3 is CASRAGISSYNEQFF. As DNA, the CDR3 is TGTGCCAGCAGAGCAGGGATAAGCTCCTACAATGAGCAGTTCTTC.